Given below is one T cell receptor beta chain in context. This entry is derived from a study of blood T cell repertoires in COVID-19. Study summary: In each case, the material was cDNA or gDNA derived from T cells, B-cell-depleted T cells, or PBMCs.

There are 13 residues in the CDR3. V was shortened by 9 bases and J by 0 bases, with 12 bases between the two germline ends. Germline values: CDR1 SGDLS, CDR2 YYNGEE. Under the authors' procedure: Estimated nucleated cell counts came from reference gene primer amplification. Sequenced by immunoSEQ multiplex PCR; TCRdb stores in-frame clones only, minus some. D and trimming were read from the DNA, whereas the V and J calls and clone size are those reported in that table. The table lists some 150,000 clones, around four fifths of them singletons, with 6.2% in the top ten. The chain couples TRBV9 to TRBJ1-1, with D perhaps matching TRBD1 (6 bases). This sequence was found in a woman aged 40 to 49 who had recovered from COVID-19. The specimen sequenced was PBMCs or T cells enriched from blood (not recorded which). The CDR3 here is CATARGVNTEAFF. CDR3 bases: TGTGCCACCGCCAGGGGCGTGAACACTGAAGCTTTCTTT.